Below are 22 T cell receptor beta chains sequenced from a single sample in a study of T cell responses to AZD1222 COVID-19 vaccine. Repertoires were generated with immunoSEQ multiplex PCR, while TCRdb's copy carries only in-frame clones and drops some. Here the sample spans about 140,000 clones, just over 90% being singletons. The sequencing here drew on peripheral blood, taken on day 0 of AZD1222 vaccination. The origin of the receptors is an adult in good health.

This clone was seen once. The gene calls are TRBV5-6 and TRBJ1-1; 7 nucleotides line up with TRBD1. V was clipped by 3 bases and J by 2 bases; unmatched bases: 4. CDR3 length: 14 amino acids. CDR1 SGHDT and CDR2 YYEEEE come from the germline V gene. The CDR3, as DNA: TGTGCCAGCAGCTCCGGGACAGCAAACACTGAAGCTTTCTTT. Protein: CASSSGTANTEAFF.

This chain links TRBV4-1 with TRBJ2-1; 8 positions agree with TRBD2. This CDR3 is built from 16 residues. Trimming took 1 base from V and 6 from J; bases not matched to a gene: 8. Germline-derived CDR1 and CDR2 are MGHRA and YSYEKL. CDR3 loop: CASSQVLAEPRNEQFF. The DNA of the CDR3 is TGCGCCAGCAGCCAAGTACTAGCGGAGCCCCGCAATGAGCAGTTCTTC.

The V call is TRBV7-8, the J call TRBJ2-5, with D possibly being TRBD2 (7 bases). The CDR3 runs to 21 residues. CDR1 is SGHVS, CDR2 FQNEAQ, per germline. V dropped 5 bases and J dropped 5 bases, with 36 bases sitting between them. The CDR3 loop reads CASSSPSGAEPGAAVMETQYF. Here the CDR3 DNA reads TGTGCCAGCAGCAGCCCTAGCGGAGCCGAGCCGGGGGCTGCTGTAATGGAGACCCAGTACTTC.

Remarks on this clone: The junction and the germline gene differ at one end; a read error may be behind it. This chain uses TRBV15 with TRBJ2-1; 9 bases map to TRBD2. The CDR3 runs 16 residues. From germline, CDR1 is LNHNV and CDR2 YYDKDF (reference sequence). The CDR3 sequence: CATSRGLAASYNGQFF. The CDR3 DNA sequence: TGTGCCACCAGCAGAGGACTAGCGGCCTCCTACAATGGGCAGTTCTTC.

This clone has a single count. The V gene is TRBV6-5, the J gene TRBJ2-2, with 11 bases aligning to TRBD2. The CDR3 runs 15 residues. The V gene end was trimmed by 6 bases and the J gene end by 6 bases; junction bases not matched to a gene: 6. The germline CDR1 and CDR2 sequences are MNHEY and SVGAGI. As DNA, the CDR3 is TGTGCCAGCAGCCCCCTAGCGGGAGGTCCCGGGGAGCTGTTTTTT. It specifies CASSPLAGGPGELFF.

This clone came up once. The chain joins TRBV5-8 to TRBJ1-4; D gene uncertain. Germline CDR1 and CDR2: SGHTS and YDEGEE. Deletions cut 0 bases from V and 1 base from J, with 13 bases between. The CDR3 sequence is 17 residues long. The CDR3 DNA reads as TGTGCCAGCAGCTTGGCCAGGATGCTTGTAACTAATGAAAAACTGTTTTTT. Protein product: CASSLARMLVTNEKLFF. Combining the CDR3 with reference TRBV5-8 and TRBJ1-4 gives the whole variable domain EAGVTQSPTHLIKTRGQQATLRCSPISGHTSVYWYQQALGLGLQFLLWYDEGEERNRGNFPPRFSGRQFPNYSSELNVNALELEDSALYLCASSLARMLVTNEKLFFGSGTQLSVL.

This clone was recorded only once. The gene calls are TRBV24-1 and TRBJ1-1; no clear D. Germline-derived CDR1 and CDR2 are KGHDR and SFDVKD. This CDR3 is 14 amino acids long. V was cut by 0 bases and J by 10 bases, with 14 bases left in between. The CDR3 DNA is TGTGCCACCAGTGATTTGGCAGCACTTAAGGGAGCTTTCTTT. This codes for CATSDLAALKGAFF.

The chain joins TRBV7-9 to TRBJ1-5, with TRBD1 matching over 7 bases. The junction had 3 bases not matched to a gene; V was cut back by 1 base and J by 6 bases. The CDR3 covers 14 residues. The germline CDR1 and CDR2 sequences are SEHNR and FQNEAQ (reference sequence). For the CDR3, the DNA is TGTGCCAGCAGCTTAGGACAGGGAGGTCAGCCCCAGCATTTT. This translates into CASSLGQGGQPQHF.

The V gene is TRBV6-1, the J gene TRBJ1-2, with 12 nucleotides matching TRBD1. The junction had 5 bases not matched to a gene; V was cut back by 2 bases and J by 4 bases. The CDR3 loop spans 16 amino acids. Germline V gives CDR1 MNHNS, CDR2 SASEGT. The CDR3 spells CASSEPGTGGSYGYTF. Here the CDR3 DNA reads TGTGCCAGCAGTGAACCAGGGACAGGGGGCAGCTATGGCTACACCTTC.

J is TRBJ1-6 and V is TRBV6-5, with 8 positions matching TRBD1. V shed 0 bases, J shed 7 bases, and the junction held 5 bases outside the gene matches. CDR1 is MNHEY and CDR2 is SVGAGI in the germline V gene. The CDR3 is 16 residues long. CDR3 region: CASSYSSRDRNSPLHF. CDR3 DNA: TGTGCCAGCAGTTACTCGTCCCGGGACAGGAATTCACCCCTCCACTTT.

The chain carries TRBV2 and TRBJ2-1; 13 bases agree with TRBD2. From germline, CDR1 is SNHLY and CDR2 FYNNEI. J gave up 12 bases and V 5 bases, and 10 bases lay outside the gene matches. This CDR3 has 15 amino acids. The DNA for the CDR3 is TGTGCCAGCAGTCCACTAGCGGGAGGGCCATTAGGGCAGTTCTTC. Protein: CASSPLAGGPLGQFF.

This clone came up a few times. V usage is TRBV11-2 and J usage is TRBJ2-7; 9 bases map to TRBD1. Trimming at V came to 5 bases and at J to 2 bases, leaving 13 bases not matched to a gene. Germline CDR1 is SGHAT and CDR2 is FQNNGV. The CDR3 totals 17 residues. The CDR3 bases are TGTGCCAGCAGCCCCAGCGGGACAGGGTTCTTTACCTACGAGCAGTACTTC. It yields the protein CASSPSGTGFFTYEQYF.

The chain links TRBV11-3 to TRBJ2-7; TRBD2 aligns across 8 bases. This CDR3 is built from 15 residues. V shed 1 base and J 6 bases; nucleotides not matched to a gene: 8. CDR1 is SGHNT, CDR2 YENEEA, per germline. CDR3 sequence: CASSLGPAGAFEQYF. In DNA form, the CDR3 reads TGTGCCAGCAGCTTAGGGCCAGCGGGAGCGTTCGAGCAGTACTTC.

The gene calls are TRBV7-2 and TRBJ1-1; D is ambiguous. The CDR3 contains 13 residues. CDR1 SGHTA and CDR2 FQGNSA come from the germline V gene. V was clipped by 2 bases and J by 2 bases, with 6 bases between them. CDR3 amino acids: CASSLQVNTEAFF. Here the CDR3 DNA reads TGTGCCAGCAGCTTACAGGTAAACACTGAAGCTTTCTTT.

The chain is built from TRBV10-3 and TRBJ2-1; 8 bases are a match to TRBD2. V lost 3 bases, J lost 9 bases, and 13 bases stayed unmatched. CDR1 ENHRY and CDR2 SYGVKD come from the germline V gene. This CDR3 has 16 amino acids. This chain's CDR3 is CAISDTGTRIPSEQFF. The CDR3 coding sequence is TGTGCCATCAGTGACACCGGGACTAGGATCCCGTCTGAGCAGTTCTTC.

V is TRBV5-1 and J is TRBJ1-1; perhaps TRBD1 as D (5 bases). V was trimmed by 0 bases and J by 0 bases, leaving 12 bases between them. Looked up from germline, CDR1 is SGHRS and CDR2 is YFSETQ. The CDR3 runs 16 residues. The CDR3 DNA reads as TGCGCCAGCAGCTTGGATGGGTGGGGCATGAACACTGAAGCTTTCTTT. As protein: CASSLDGWGMNTEAFF.

This chain joins TRBV28 and TRBJ1-1; D is unresolved. Trimming took 5 bases from V and 2 from J, leaving 12 bases between them. Germline values: CDR1 MDHEN, CDR2 SYDVKM. The CDR3 length is 14 residues. CDR3 coding DNA: TGTGCCAGCAGTCTCAGGACGGTAAACACTGAAGCTTTCTTT. This gives the protein CASSLRTVNTEAFF.

The CDR3 sequence: CASSYYRAPNEKLFF. DNA of the CDR3: TGTGCCAGCAGCTACTACAGGGCTCCTAATGAAAAACTGTTTTTT. The chain recombines TRBV5-4 with TRBJ1-4; perhaps TRBD1 as D (6 bases). V was pared by 3 bases and J by 3 bases, with 12 bases between. Germline V gene sequence: CDR1 SGHNT, CDR2 YYREEE (reference sequence). This CDR3 comprises 15 residues.

The chain combines TRBV27 with TRBJ2-7, with D perhaps matching TRBD1 or TRBD2 (7 bases each). V was shortened by 9 bases and J by 3 bases, with 21 bases between the two germline ends. CDR1 and CDR2 from the germline V gene are MNHEY and SMNVEV (reference sequence). The CDR3 length is 15 residues. CDR3: CARMREGQSSYEQYF. As DNA, the CDR3 is TGTGCCAGGATGAGGGAGGGACAGTCAAGCTACGAGCAGTACTTC.

The chain links TRBV19 to TRBJ1-3; TRBD1 might be the D (6 bases). The CDR3 has 17 amino acids. V lost 5 bases to trimming and J lost 3 bases, with 20 bases between them. Germline CDR1 is LNHDA and CDR2 is SQIVND (reference sequence). CDR3 residues: CASSELRQAYGGNTIYF. In DNA, the CDR3 is TGTGCCAGTAGTGAACTAAGACAGGCCTACGGTGGAAACACCATATATTTT.

The rearrangement joins TRBV5-6 to TRBJ2-2, with 8 bases identical to TRBD2. V shed 4 bases and J 4 bases; nucleotides not matched to a gene: 12. Germline CDR1 is SGHDT and CDR2 is YYEEEE. The CDR3 extends over 17 amino acids. DNA of the CDR3: TGTGCCAGCAGCATAGATCCTAGCGGGTACGTCACCGGGGAGCTGTTTTTT. As protein: CASSIDPSGYVTGELFF.

V usage is TRBV19 and J usage is TRBJ2-1, with D perhaps TRBD1 or TRBD2 (6 bases each). CDR1 and CDR2 (germline): LNHDA, SQIVND (reference sequence). CDR3 length: 15 residues. The V end was cut by 7 bases, the J end by 7 bases, with 20 bases between. The CDR3 nucleotides are TGTGCCAGTACGGGGCGAGGGGGGCGAGTGAATGAGCAGTTCTTC. As protein: CASTGRGGRVNEQFF.